Included here is one TCR beta chain sequence, with context. Its antigen is undetermined. The sample belongs to a study of metastatic and nonmetastatic thyroid tumors. Study information: A comparison of repertoires was made across blood and tumor or nodule tissue from malignant and benign thyroid patients. Findings of the study overall: Reportedly, malignant thyroid tumors had significantly higher TCR beta diversity than benign nodules, in blood and tumor.

Original methodology: The study built a papillary thyroid cancer distant-metastasis classifier from CDR3 differences across clinicopathological groups. MiXCR was used by TCRdb to re-call the PCR reads. For this entry, the V and J calls and clone size follow TCRdb and not the study's own pipeline. This table has 30,000 to 45,000 clones, roughly 19% appearing once. No treatment had been given to any patient before thyroid surgery. V was pared by 6 bases and J by 9 bases, with 16 bases between. Germline V gene lookup returns CDR1 SGHDT and CDR2 YYEEEE. This CDR3 comprises 13 residues. The rearrangement uses TRBV5-6 and TRBJ2-1, with unresolved D. The source of this sequence is a female donor with papillary thyroid cancer or a benign thyroid nodule (not recorded which). Some clones in this sample may be carry-over from other donors' samples. Source material: blood. DNA for the CDR3: TGTGCCAGCACCCTGCGGCGGTTTGGTGAGCAGTTCTTC. Translating gives CASTLRRFGEQFF.